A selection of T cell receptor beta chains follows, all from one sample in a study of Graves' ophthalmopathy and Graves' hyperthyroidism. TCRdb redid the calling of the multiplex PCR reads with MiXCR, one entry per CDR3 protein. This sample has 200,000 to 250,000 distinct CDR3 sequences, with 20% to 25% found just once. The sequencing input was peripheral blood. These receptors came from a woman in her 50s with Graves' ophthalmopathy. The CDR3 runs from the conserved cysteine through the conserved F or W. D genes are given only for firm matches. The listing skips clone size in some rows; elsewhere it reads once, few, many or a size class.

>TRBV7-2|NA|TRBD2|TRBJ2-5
CASSQTSGRPRQTQYF
TGTGCCAGCAGCCAGACTAGCGGGAGGCCGCGGCAGACCCAGTACTTC
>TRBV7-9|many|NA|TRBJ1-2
CASSLSDGYTF
TGTGCCAGCAGCTTATCTGATGGCTACACCTTC
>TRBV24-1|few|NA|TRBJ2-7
CATRGVPTSDEQYF
TGTGCCACCAGGGGTGTCCCTACCTCCGACGAGCAGTACTTC
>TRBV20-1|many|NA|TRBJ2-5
CSAPMGQGETQYF
TGCAGTGCTCCGATGGGGCAGGGAGAGACCCAGTACTTC
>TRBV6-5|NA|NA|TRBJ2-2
CASSYGTAGTGELFF
TGTGCCAGCAGTTACGGGACTGCGGGCACCGGGGAGCTGTTTTTT
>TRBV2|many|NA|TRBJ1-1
CASRWEAETEAFF
TGTGCCAGCAGATGGGAGGCAGAAACTGAAGCTTTCTTT
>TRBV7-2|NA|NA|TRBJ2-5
CASSLDGYQETQYF
TGTGCCAGCAGCTTAGACGGATACCAAGAGACCCAGTACTTC
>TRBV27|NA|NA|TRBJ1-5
CVPWGQPQHF
TGTGTCCCCTGGGGTCAGCCCCAGCATTTT
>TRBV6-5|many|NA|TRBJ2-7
CASAERRGYEQYF
TGTGCCAGCGCGGAACGGCGGGGCTACGAGCAGTACTTC
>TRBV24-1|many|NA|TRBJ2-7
CATSDSTGQGIYEQYF
TGTGCCACCAGTGATTCTACTGGGCAGGGTATCTACGAGCAGTACTTC
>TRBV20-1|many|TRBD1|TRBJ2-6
CSALGQPSGANVLTF
TGCAGTGCTCTGGGACAGCCCTCTGGGGCCAACGTCCTGACTTTC
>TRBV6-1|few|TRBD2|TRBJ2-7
CASSVGTSTYEQYF
TGTGCCAGCAGTGTCGGGACTAGTACCTACGAGCAGTACTTC
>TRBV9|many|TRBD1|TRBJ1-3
CASSVHAGTGGNTIYF
TGTGCCAGCAGCGTACATGCCGGGACAGGAGGAAACACCATATATTTT
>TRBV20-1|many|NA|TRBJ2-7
CSACPSSYEQYF
TGCAGTGCTTGCCCCAGCTCCTACGAGCAGTACTTC
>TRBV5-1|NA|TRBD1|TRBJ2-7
CASRNPRGTGVYEQYF
TGCGCCAGCAGGAATCCCCGGGGGACAGGGGTCTACGAGCAGTACTTC
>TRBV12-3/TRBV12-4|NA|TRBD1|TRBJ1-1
CASSLKQGAAEAFF
TGTGCCAGCAGTCTTAAGCAGGGGGCGGCTGAAGCTTTCTTT
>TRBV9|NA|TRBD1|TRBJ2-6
CASRDRRSGANVLTF
TGTGCCAGCAGGGACAGGCGCTCTGGGGCCAACGTCCTGACTTTC
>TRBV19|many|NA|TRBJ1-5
CASLPRDGWIQPQHF
TGTGCCAGCCTCCCCCGGGACGGGTGGATTCAGCCCCAGCATTTT
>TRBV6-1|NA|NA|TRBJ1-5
CASSQGDINQPQHF
TGTGCCAGCAGCCAAGGGGACATCAATCAGCCCCAGCATTTT
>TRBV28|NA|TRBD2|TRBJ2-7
CASSTSGGRSSYEQYF
TGTGCCAGCAGTACTAGCGGGGGACGCAGCTCCTACGAGCAGTACTTC
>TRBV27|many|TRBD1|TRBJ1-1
CASIRGSEAFF
TGTGCCAGCATCAGGGGGTCTGAAGCTTTCTTT
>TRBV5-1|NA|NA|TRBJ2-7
CASRMVSAYEQYF
TGCGCCAGCAGGATGGTATCGGCCTACGAGCAGTACTTC
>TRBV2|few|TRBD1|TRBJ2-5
CASSPTGLARETQYF
TGTGCCAGCAGTCCGACAGGGCTAGCTCGAGAGACCCAGTACTTC
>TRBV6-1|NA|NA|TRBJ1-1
CASSEVGGATEAFF
TGTGCCAGCAGTGAAGTGGGAGGGGCGACAGAAGCTTTCTTT
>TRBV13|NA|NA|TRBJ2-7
CASSPRLDPSYEQYF
TGTGCCAGCAGCCCCCGTCTAGATCCTTCCTACGAGCAGTACTTC
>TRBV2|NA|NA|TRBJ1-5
CASSETGTRVEYGQPQHF
TGTGCCAGCAGTGAAACAGGGACCCGAGTTGAGTATGGTCAGCCCCAGCATTTT
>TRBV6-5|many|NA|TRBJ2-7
CASSYSQLTYEQYF
TGTGCCAGCAGTTACTCGCAGCTAACCTACGAGCAGTACTTC
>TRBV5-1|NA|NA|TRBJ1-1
CASSLGPVPVAFF
TGCGCCAGCAGCTTGGGCCCAGTACCGGTGGCTTTCTTT
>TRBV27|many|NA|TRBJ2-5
CATRRGETQYF
TGTGCCACCCGCCGGGGAGAGACCCAGTACTTC
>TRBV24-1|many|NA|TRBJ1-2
CATSDLVHGYTF
TGTGCCACCAGTGATTTGGTCCATGGCTACACCTTC
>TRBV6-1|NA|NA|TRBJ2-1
CATRVHGSYEQFF
TGTGCCACCCGGGTCCACGGCTCCTACGAGCAGTTCTTC
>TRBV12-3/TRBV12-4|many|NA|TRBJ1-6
CASSLPRYNSPLHF
TGTGCCAGCAGTTTACCTCGATATAATTCACCCCTCCACTTT
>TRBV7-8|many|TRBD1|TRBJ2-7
CASSLVWGTDEQYF
TGTGCCAGCAGCTTAGTATGGGGGACAGACGAGCAGTACTTC
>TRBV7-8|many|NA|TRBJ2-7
CASSIQGVVSYEQYF
TGTGCCAGCAGCATACAAGGAGTGGTGTCCTACGAGCAGTACTTC
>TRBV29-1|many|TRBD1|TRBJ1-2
CSVGTGNYGYTF
TGCAGCGTGGGGACAGGGAACTATGGCTACACCTTC
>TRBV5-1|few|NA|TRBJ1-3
CASSLEQVDSGNTIYF
TGCGCCAGCAGCTTGGAACAGGTCGACTCTGGAAACACCATATATTTT
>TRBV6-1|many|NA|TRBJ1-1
CASSSGQSEAFF
TGTGCCAGCAGCTCCGGACAGTCTGAAGCTTTCTTT
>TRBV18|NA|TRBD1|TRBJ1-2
CASSLDRGPYGYTF
TGTGCCAGCTCATTGGACAGGGGGCCCTATGGCTACACCTTC
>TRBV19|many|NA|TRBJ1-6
CASSTNRGSPLHF
TGTGCCAGTAGTACGAATCGGGGGTCACCCCTCCACTTT
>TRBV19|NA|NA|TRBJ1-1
CASSRGEYTEAFF
TGTGCCAGTAGTCGTGGAGAGTACACTGAAGCTTTCTTT
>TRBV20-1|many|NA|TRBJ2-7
CSARDLGSGTYEQYF
TGCAGTGCTAGAGATCTGGGTAGCGGAACCTACGAGCAGTACTTC
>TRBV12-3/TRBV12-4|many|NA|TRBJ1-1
CASSLLGRLNTEAFF
TGTGCCAGCAGTTTGCTGGGGCGGCTCAACACTGAAGCTTTCTTT
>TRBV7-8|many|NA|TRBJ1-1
CASSPHRVNTEAFF
TGTGCCAGCAGCCCACACAGGGTGAACACTGAAGCTTTCTTT
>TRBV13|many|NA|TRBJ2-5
CASSLGVRQETQYF
TGTGCCAGCAGCTTAGGCGTACGGCAAGAGACCCAGTACTTC
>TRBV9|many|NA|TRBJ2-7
CASSVGSASYEQYF
TGTGCCAGCAGCGTAGGTAGCGCATCCTACGAGCAGTACTTC
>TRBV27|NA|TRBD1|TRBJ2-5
CASSSGTGGAETQYF
TGTGCCAGCAGTTCAGGGACAGGGGGCGCGGAGACCCAGTACTTC
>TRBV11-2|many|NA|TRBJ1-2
CASSLDRNEGRHRYGYTF
TGTGCCAGCAGCTTAGATAGGAACGAGGGAAGACATCGCTATGGCTACACCTTC
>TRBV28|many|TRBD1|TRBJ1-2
CASSTIYVGTGPSYGYTF
TGTGCCAGCAGCACCATTTACGTCGGGACAGGGCCCTCCTATGGCTACACCTTC
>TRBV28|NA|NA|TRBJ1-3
CASSLLGGLGNTIYF
TGTGCCAGCAGTTTATTGGGGGGGCTTGGAAACACCATATATTTT
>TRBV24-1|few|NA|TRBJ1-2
CATIPRGDGYTF
TGTGCCACTATACCCAGGGGAGATGGCTACACCTTC
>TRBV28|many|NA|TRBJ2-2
CASSLLLLNTGELFF
TGTGCCAGCAGTTTGTTACTCCTGAACACCGGGGAGCTGTTTTTT
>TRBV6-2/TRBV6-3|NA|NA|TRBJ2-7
CASSYFRDYEQYF
TGTGCCAGCAGTTACTTCCGGGACTACGAGCAGTACTTC
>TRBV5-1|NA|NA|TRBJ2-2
CASRGTIRAPGELFF
TGCGCCAGCAGGGGTACCATCAGGGCCCCCGGGGAGCTGTTTTTT